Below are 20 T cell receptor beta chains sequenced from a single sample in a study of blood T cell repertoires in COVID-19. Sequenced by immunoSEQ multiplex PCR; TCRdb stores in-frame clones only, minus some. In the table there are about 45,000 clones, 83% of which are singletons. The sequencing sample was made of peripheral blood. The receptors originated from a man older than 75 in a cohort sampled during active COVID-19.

The CDR3 region has the DNA TGTGCCAGTAGTTGGAGCGGAGGGGGCTCCCCCGGGGAGCTGTTTTTT. Protein: CASSWSGGGSPGELFF. This chain uses TRBV19 with TRBJ2-2; possibly TRBD1 for D (7 bases). This CDR3 is 16 amino acids long. V was shortened by 5 bases and J by 6 bases, with 19 bases between the two germline ends. Germline V gene sequence: CDR1 LNHDA, CDR2 SQIVND (reference sequence).

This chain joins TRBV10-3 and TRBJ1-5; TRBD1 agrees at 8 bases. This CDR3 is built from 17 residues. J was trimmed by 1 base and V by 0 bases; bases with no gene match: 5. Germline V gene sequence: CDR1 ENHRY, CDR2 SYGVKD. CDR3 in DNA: TGTGCCATCAGTGAGTCAGGACAGGGTAGGAGCAATCAGCCCCAGCATTTT. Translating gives CAISESGQGRSNQPQHF.

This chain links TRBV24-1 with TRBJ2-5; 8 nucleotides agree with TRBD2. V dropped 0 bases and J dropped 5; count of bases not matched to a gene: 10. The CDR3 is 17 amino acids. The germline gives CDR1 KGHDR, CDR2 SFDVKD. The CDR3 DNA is TGTGCCACCAGTGATTTGACTAGCGGACCTAGCGGGGAGACCCAGTACTTC. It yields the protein CATSDLTSGPSGETQYF.

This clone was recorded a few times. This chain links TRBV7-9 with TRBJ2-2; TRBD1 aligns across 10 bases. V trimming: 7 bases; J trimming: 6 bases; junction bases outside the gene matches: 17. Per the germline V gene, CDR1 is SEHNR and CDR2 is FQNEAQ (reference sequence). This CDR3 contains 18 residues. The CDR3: CASTITFPGQGFPGELFF. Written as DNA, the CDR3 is TGTGCCAGCACGATTACCTTCCCGGGACAGGGGTTTCCCGGGGAGCTGTTTTTT. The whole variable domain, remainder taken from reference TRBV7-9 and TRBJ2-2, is DTGVSQNPRHKITKRGQNVTFRCDPISEHNRLYWYRQTLGQGPEFLTYFQNEAQLEKSRLLSDRFSAERPKGSFSTLEIQRTEQGDSAMYLCASTITFPGQGFPGELFFGEGSRLTVL.

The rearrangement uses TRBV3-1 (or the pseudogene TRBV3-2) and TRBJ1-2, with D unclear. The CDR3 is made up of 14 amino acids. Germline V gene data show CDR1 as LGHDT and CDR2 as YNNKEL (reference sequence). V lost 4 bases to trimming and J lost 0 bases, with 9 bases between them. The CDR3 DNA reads TGTGCCAGCAGCCGAGGAGGGTCTAACTATGGCTACACCTTC. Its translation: CASSRGGSNYGYTF.

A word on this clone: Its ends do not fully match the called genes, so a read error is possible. Here the CDR3 DNA reads TGTGCTAGCAGCTCTAGTGGACTAGCAACGCAGTATTTT. This translates into CASSSSGLATQYF. This sequence joins TRBV7-7 and TRBJ2-3; 8 nucleotides agree with TRBD2. CDR1 SSHAT and CDR2 FNYEAQ come from the germline V gene (reference sequence). The CDR3 is 13 amino acids.

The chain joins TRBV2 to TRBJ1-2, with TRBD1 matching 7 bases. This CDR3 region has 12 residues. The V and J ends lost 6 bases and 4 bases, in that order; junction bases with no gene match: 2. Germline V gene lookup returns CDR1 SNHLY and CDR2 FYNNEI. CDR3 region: CASSRDSYGYTF. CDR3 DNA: TGTGCCAGCAGCCGGGACAGCTATGGCTACACCTTC.

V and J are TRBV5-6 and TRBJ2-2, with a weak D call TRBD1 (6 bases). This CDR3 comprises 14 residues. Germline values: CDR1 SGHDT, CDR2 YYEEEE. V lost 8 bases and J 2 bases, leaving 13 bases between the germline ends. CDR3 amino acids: CASTGTLNTGELFF. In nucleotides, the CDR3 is TGTGCCAGTACCGGGACACTTAACACCGGGGAGCTGTTTTTT.

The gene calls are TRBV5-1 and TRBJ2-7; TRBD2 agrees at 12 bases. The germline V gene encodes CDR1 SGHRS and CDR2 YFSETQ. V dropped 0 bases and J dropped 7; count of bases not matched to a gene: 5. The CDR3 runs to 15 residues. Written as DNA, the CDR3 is TGCGCCAGCAGCTTGGCGGCTAGCGGGGGGGGTGAGCAGTACTTC. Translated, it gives CASSLAASGGGEQYF.

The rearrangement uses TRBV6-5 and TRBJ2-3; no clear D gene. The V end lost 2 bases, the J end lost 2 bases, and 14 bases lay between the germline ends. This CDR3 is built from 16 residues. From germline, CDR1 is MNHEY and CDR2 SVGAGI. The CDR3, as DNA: TGTGCCAGCAGTTACGGCCGCTCATTAATCACAGATACGCAGTATTTT. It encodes CASSYGRSLITDTQYF.

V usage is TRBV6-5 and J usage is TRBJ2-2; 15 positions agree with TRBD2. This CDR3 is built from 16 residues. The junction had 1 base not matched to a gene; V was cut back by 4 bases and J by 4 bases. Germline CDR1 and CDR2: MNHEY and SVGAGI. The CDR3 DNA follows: TGTGCCAGCAGTTTGGGACTAGCGGGGGGCACCGGGGAGCTGTTTTTT. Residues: CASSLGLAGGTGELFF.

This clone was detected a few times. The CDR3 loop is CASSPSDRFPTYEQYF. The CDR3 DNA is TGTGCCAGCTCACCCTCGGACAGGTTTCCAACCTACGAGCAGTACTTC. The chain has TRBV18 and TRBJ2-7; the match to TRBD1 covers 7 bases. CDR1 and CDR2 (germline): KGHSH, LQKENI. The CDR3 totals 16 residues. V trimming: 3 bases; J trimming: 2 bases; junction bases outside the gene matches: 10.

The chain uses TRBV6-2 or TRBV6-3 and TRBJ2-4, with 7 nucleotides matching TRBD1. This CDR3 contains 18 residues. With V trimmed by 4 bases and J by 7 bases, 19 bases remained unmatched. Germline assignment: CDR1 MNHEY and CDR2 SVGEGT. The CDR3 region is CASSLLRTTGTEGNIQYF. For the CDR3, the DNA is TGTGCCAGCAGTTTACTTCGAACAACCGGGACAGAAGGTAACATTCAGTACTTC.

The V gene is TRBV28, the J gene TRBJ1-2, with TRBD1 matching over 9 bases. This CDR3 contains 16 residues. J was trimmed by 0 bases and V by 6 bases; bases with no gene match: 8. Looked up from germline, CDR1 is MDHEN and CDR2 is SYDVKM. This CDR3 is CASSPGGTGPNYGYTF. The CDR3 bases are TGTGCCAGCAGCCCTGGGGGGACAGGGCCTAACTATGGCTACACCTTC.

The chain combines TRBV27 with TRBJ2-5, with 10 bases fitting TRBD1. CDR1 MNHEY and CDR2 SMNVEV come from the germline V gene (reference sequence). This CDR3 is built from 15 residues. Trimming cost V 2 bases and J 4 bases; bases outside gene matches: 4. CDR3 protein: CASSLAGQGRETQYF. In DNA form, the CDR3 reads TGTGCCAGCAGTTTAGCGGGACAGGGGCGAGAGACCCAGTACTTC.

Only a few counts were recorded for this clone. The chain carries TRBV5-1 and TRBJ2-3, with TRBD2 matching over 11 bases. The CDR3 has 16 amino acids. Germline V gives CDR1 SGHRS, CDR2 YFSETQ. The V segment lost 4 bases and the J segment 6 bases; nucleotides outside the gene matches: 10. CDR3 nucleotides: TGCGCCAGCAGCCTGCCTACTAGCGGGGGCGTTGATACGCAGTATTTT. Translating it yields CASSLPTSGGVDTQYF.

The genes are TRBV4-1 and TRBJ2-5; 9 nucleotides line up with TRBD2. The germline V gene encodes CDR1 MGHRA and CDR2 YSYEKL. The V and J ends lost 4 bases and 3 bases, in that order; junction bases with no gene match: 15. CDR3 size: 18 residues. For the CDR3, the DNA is TGCGCCAGCAGCCCCATCTTCTCCGGCGGGGGGGCGGAAGAGACCCAGTACTTC. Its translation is CASSPIFSGGGAEETQYF.

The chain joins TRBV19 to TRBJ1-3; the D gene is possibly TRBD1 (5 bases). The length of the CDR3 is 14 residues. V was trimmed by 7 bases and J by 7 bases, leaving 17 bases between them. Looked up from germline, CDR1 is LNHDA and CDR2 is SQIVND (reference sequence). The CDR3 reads CASKDKTTRNTIYF. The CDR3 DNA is TGTGCCAGTAAGGACAAAACAACCCGGAACACCATATATTTT.

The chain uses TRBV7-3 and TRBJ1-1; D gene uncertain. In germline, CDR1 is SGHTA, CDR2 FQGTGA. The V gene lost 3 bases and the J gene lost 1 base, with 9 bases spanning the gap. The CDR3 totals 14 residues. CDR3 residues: CASSFSGGNTEAFF. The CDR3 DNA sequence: TGTGCCAGCAGCTTCTCCGGAGGGAACACTGAAGCTTTCTTT.

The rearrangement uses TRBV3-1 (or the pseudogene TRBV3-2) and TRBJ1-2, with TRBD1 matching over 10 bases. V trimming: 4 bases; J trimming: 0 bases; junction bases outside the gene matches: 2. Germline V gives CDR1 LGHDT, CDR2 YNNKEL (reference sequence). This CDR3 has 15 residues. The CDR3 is CASSRTGGANYGYTF. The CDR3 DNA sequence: TGTGCCAGCAGCCGGACAGGGGGTGCTAACTATGGCTACACCTTC.